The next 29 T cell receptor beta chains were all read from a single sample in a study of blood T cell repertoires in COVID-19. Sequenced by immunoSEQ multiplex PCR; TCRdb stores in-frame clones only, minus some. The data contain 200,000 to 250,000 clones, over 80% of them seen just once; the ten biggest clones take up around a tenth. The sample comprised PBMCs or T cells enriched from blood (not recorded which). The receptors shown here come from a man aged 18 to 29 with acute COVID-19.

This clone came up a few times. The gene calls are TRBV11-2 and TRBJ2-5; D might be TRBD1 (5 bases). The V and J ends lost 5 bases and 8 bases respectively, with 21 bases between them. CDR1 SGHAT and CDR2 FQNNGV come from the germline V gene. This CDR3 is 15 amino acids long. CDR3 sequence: CASSPEVGARTTQYF. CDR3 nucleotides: TGTGCCAGCAGCCCAGAGGTTGGGGCAAGGACAACCCAGTACTTC.

The CDR3 DNA is TGTGCCAGCAGCAAACAAGGAGGACAGACCCAGTACTTC. This codes for CASSKQGGQTQYF. The V and J genes are TRBV11-2 and TRBJ2-5; D might be TRBD2 (5 bases). V lost 5 bases and J 6 bases, leaving 13 bases between the germline ends. Germline V gives CDR1 SGHAT, CDR2 FQNNGV. The CDR3 covers 13 residues.

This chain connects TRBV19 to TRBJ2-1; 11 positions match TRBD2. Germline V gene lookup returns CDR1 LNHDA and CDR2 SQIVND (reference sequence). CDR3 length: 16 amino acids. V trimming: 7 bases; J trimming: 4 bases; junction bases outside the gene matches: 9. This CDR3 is CASTLAGGPEYNEQFF. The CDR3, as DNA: TGTGCCAGTACCCTAGCGGGAGGACCCGAGTACAATGAGCAGTTCTTC.

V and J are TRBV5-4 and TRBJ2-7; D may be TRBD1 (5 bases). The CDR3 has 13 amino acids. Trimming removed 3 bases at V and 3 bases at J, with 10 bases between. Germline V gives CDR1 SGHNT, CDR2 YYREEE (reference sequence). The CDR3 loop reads CASSSSGYYEQYF. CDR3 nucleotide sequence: TGTGCCAGCAGCTCCTCAGGGTACTACGAGCAGTACTTC.

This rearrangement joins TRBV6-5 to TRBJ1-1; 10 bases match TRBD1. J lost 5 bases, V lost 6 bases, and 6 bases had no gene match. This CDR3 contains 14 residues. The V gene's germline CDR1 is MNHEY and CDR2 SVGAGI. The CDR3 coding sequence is TGTGCCAGCAGAGGGACAGGGGTGGGTACTGAAGCTTTCTTT. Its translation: CASRGTGVGTEAFF.

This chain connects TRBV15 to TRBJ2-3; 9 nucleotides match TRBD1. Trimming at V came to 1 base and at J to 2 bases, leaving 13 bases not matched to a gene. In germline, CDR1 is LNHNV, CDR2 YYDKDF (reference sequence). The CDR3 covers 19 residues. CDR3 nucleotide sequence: TGTGCCACCAGCAGAGTTAGGACAGGGGTCTCGAAGAACACAGATACGCAGTATTTT. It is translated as CATSRVRTGVSKNTDTQYF. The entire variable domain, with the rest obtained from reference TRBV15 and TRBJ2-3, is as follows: DAMVIQNPRYQVTQFGKPVTLSCSQTLNHNVMYWYQQKSSQAPKLLFHYYDKDFNNEADTPDNFQSRRPNTSFCFLDIRSPGLGDTAMYLCATSRVRTGVSKNTDTQYFGPGTRLTVL.

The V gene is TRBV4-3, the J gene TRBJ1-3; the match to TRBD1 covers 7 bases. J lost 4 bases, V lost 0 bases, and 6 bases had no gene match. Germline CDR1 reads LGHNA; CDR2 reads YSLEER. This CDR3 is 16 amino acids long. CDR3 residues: CASSQEEGAHGNTIYF. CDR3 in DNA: TGCGCCAGCAGCCAAGAGGAGGGGGCGCACGGAAACACCATATATTTT.

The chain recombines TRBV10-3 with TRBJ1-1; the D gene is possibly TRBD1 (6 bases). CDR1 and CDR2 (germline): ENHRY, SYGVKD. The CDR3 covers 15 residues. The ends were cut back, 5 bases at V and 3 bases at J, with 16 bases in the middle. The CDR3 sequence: CAISSTGLKDTEAFF. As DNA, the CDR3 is TGTGCCATCAGTTCAACAGGGTTAAAGGACACTGAAGCTTTCTTT.

The DNA for the CDR3 is TGTGCCAGCATGTTTGGACAGGGGCTCTACGAGCAGTACTTC. Residues: CASMFGQGLYEQYF. The chain joins TRBV7-9 to TRBJ2-7; 9 positions agree with TRBD1. J was trimmed by 3 bases and V by 7 bases; bases with no gene match: 7. The CDR3 consists of 14 residues. Germline values: CDR1 SEHNR, CDR2 FQNEAQ (reference sequence).

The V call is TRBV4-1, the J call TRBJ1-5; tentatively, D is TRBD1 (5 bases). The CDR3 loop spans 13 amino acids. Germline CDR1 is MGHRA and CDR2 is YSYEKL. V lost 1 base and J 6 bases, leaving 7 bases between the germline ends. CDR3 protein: CASSQVQGQPQHF. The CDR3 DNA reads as TGCGCCAGCAGCCAAGTTCAGGGTCAGCCCCAGCATTTT.

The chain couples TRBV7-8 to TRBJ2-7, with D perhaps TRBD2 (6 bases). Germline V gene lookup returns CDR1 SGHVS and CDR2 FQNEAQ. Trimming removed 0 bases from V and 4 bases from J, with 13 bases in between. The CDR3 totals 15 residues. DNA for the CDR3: TGTGCCAGCAGCTTAGCGTGGAGGGAGAGGTACGAGCAGTACTTC. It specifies CASSLAWRERYEQYF.

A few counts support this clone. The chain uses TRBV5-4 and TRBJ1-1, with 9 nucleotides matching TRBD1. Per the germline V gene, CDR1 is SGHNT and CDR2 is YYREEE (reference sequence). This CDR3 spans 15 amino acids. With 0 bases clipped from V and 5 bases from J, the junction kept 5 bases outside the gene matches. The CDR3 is CASSLDRGLGTEAFF. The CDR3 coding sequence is TGTGCCAGCAGCTTGGACAGGGGGCTTGGGACTGAAGCTTTCTTT.

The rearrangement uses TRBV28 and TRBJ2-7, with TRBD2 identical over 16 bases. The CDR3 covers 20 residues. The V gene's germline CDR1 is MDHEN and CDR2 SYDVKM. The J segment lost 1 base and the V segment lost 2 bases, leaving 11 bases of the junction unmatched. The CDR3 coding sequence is TGTGCCAGCAGTTTACCGCCGGGACTAGCGGGAGGGTGGTTGTCCTACGAGCAGTACTTC. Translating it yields CASSLPPGLAGGWLSYEQYF.

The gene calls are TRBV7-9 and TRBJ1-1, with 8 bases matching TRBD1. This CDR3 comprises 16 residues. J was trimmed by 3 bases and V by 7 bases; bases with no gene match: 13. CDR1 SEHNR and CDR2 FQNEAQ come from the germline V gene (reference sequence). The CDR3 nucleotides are TGTGCCAGCATTGGGACAGGCTTTGGGGCTGACACTGAAGCTTTCTTT. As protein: CASIGTGFGADTEAFF.

CDR3 sequence reads: CAWGIAGGTYEQYF. CDR3 bases: TGTGCCTGGGGTATAGCGGGAGGGACCTACGAGCAGTACTTC. This chain links TRBV30 with TRBJ2-7; the match to TRBD2 covers 11 bases. Germline V gene data show CDR1 as GTSNPN and CDR2 as SVGIG (reference sequence). Trimming took 5 bases from V and 2 from J; bases not matched to a gene: 5. The CDR3 length is 14 residues.

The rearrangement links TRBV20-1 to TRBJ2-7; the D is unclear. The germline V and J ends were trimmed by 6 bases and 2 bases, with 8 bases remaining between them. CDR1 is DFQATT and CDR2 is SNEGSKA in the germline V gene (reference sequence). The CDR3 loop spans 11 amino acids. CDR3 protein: CSAARTYEQYF. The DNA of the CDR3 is TGCAGTGCCGCGAGAACCTACGAGCAGTACTTC.

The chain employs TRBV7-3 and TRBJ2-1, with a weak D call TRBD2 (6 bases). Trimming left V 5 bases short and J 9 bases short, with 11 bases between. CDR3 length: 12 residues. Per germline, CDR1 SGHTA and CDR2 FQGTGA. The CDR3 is CASSRLGGEQFF. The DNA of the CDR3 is TGTGCCAGCAGCCGGTTGGGGGGTGAGCAGTTCTTC.

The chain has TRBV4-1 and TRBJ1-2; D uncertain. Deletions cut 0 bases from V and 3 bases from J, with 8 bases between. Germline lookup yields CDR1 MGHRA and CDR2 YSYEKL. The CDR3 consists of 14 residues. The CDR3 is CASSQEGRDYGYTF. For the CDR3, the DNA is TGCGCCAGCAGCCAAGAGGGGAGGGACTATGGCTACACCTTC.

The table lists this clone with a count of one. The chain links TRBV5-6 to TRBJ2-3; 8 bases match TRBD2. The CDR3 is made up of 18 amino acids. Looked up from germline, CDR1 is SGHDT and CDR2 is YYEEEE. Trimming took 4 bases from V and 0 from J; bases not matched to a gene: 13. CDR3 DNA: TGTGCCAGCAGCCATCTCCTCTTTAGCGGGGAGAGCACAGATACGCAGTATTTT. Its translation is CASSHLLFSGESTDTQYF.

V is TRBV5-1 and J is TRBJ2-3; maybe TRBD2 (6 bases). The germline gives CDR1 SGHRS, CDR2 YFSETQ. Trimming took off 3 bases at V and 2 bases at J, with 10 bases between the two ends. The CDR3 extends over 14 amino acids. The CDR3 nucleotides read TGCGCCAGCAGCTCCGGGAGTTTCACAGATACGCAGTATTTT. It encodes CASSSGSFTDTQYF.

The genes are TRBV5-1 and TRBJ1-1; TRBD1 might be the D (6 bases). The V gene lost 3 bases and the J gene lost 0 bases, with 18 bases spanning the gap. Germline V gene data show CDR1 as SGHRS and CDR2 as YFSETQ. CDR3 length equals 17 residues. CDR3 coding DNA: TGCGCCAGCAGCTCTAACTTGGGACATCACATGAACACTGAAGCTTTCTTT. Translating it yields CASSSNLGHHMNTEAFF.

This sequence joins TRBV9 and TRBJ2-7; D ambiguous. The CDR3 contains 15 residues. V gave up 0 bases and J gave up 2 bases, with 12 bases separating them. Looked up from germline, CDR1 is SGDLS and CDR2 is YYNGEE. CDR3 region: CASSVGSLSTYEQYF. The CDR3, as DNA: TGTGCCAGCAGCGTAGGTAGCCTTTCTACCTACGAGCAGTACTTC.

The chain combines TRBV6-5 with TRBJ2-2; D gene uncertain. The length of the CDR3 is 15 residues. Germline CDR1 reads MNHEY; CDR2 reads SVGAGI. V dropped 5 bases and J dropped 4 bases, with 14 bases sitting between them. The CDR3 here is CASSPRALLTGELFF. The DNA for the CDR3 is TGTGCCAGCAGTCCAAGAGCCCTGCTCACCGGGGAGCTGTTTTTT.

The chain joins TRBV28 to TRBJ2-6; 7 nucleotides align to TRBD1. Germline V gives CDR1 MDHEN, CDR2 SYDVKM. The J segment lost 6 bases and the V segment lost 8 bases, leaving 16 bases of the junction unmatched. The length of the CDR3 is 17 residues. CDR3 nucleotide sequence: TGTGCCAGCCTCACTCACAGGGGCCGCTATTCGGCCAACGTCCTGACTTTC. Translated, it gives CASLTHRGRYSANVLTF.

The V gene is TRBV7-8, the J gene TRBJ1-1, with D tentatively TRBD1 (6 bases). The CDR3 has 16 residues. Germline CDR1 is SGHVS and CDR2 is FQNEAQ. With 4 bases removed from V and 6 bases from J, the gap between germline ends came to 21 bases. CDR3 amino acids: CASSSLPGHRPAEAFF. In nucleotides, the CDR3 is TGTGCCAGCAGCTCGTTACCGGGACACAGGCCCGCTGAAGCTTTCTTT. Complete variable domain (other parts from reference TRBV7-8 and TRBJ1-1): GAGVSQSPRYKVAKRGQDVALRCDPISGHVSLFWYQQALGQGPEFLTYFQNEAQLDKSGLPSDRFFAERPEGSVSTLKIQRTQQEDSAVYLCASSSLPGHRPAEAFFGQGTRLTVV.

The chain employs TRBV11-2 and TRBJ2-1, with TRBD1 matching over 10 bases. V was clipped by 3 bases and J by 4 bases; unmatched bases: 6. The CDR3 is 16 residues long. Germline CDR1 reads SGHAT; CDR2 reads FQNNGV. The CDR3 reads CASSFPPGQGYNEQFF. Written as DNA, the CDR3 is TGTGCCAGCAGCTTCCCCCCGGGACAGGGGTACAATGAGCAGTTCTTC.

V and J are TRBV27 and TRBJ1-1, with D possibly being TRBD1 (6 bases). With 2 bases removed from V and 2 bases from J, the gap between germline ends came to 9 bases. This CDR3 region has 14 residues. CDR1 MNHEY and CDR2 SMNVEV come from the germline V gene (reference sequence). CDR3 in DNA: TGTGCCAGCAGTTTAACAGGGACCAACACTGAAGCTTTCTTT. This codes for CASSLTGTNTEAFF.

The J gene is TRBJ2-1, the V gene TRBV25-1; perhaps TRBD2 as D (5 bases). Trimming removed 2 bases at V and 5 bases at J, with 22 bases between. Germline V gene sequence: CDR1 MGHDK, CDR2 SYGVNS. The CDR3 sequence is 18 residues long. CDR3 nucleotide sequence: TGTGCCAGCAGTGAAGGGTCCAAGCCTGGTGGGAGACACAATGAGCAGTTCTTC. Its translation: CASSEGSKPGGRHNEQFF. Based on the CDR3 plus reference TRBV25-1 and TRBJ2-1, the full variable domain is EADIYQTPRYLVIGTGKKITLECSQTMGHDKMYWYQQDPGMELHLIHYSYGVNSTEKGDLSSESTVSRIRTEHFPLTLESARPSHTSQYLCASSEGSKPGGRHNEQFFGPGTRLTVL.

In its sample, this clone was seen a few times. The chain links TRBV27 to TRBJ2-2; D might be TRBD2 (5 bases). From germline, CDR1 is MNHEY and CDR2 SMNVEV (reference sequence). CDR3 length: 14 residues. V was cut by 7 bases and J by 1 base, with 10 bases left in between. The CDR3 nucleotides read TGTGCCAGCACCTCGGACTGGAACACCGGGGAGCTGTTTTTT. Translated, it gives CASTSDWNTGELFF.